The next 8 T cell receptor beta chains were all read from a single sample in a study of CD8+ T cells in alopecia areata. Sequencing used cDNA as its template, made by extracting RNA and reverse transcribing it. Sequencing was performed with immunoSEQ multiplex PCR; in TCRdb, only in-frame clones are kept and a portion is missing. The table records roughly 140,000 clones, 50% to 65% of them present only once. The sample consisted of CD8+ T cells sorted from blood, taken at week 0. The receptors come from a human donor with alopecia areata.

The V call is TRBV5-6, the J call TRBJ2-1, with D possibly being TRBD1 or TRBD2 (5 bases each). Trimming removed 4 bases at V and 10 bases at J, with 18 bases between. Per the germline V gene, CDR1 is SGHDT and CDR2 is YYEEEE. The CDR3 totals 14 residues. The CDR3: CASSIGTAFGEQFF. The CDR3 DNA reads TGTGCCAGCAGCATTGGGACCGCTTTCGGGGAGCAGTTCTTC. Based on the CDR3 plus reference TRBV5-6 and TRBJ2-1, the full variable domain is DAGVTQSPTHLIKTRGQQVTLRCSPKSGHDTVSWYQQALGQGPQFIFQYYEEEERQRGNFPDRFSGHQFPNYSSELNVNALLLGDSALYLCASSIGTAFGEQFFGPGTRLTVL.

The sample holds one count of this clone. This chain uses TRBV30 with TRBJ2-7; either TRBD1 or TRBD2 may supply D (7 bases each). This CDR3 has 11 residues. Trimming cost V 4 bases and J 7 bases, with 11 bases left between them. Germline assignment: CDR1 GTSNPN and CDR2 SVGIG (reference sequence). DNA for the CDR3: TGTGCCTGGACCCAGGGGGGGGAGCAGTACTTC. Protein: CAWTQGGEQYF.

CDR3 in amino acids: CASSRSGTGEEKLFF. In nucleotides, the CDR3 is TGTGCCAGCAGCCGATCCGGGACAGGGGAAGAAAAACTGTTTTTT. The gene calls are TRBV13 and TRBJ1-4; 10 positions match TRBD1. J was trimmed by 8 bases and V by 5 bases; bases with no gene match: 8. Germline assignment: CDR1 PRHDT and CDR2 FYEKMQ (reference sequence). This CDR3 contains 15 residues.

V gene TRBV29-1 combines with J gene TRBJ1-1; TRBD1 agrees at 9 bases. The CDR3 length is 14 residues. J was trimmed by 7 bases and V by 1 base; bases with no gene match: 7. Germline-derived CDR1 and CDR2 are SQVTM and ANQGSEA. CDR3 in DNA: TGCAGCGTTGAAGGAGACAGGGGGTTGAGTGAAGCTTTCTTT. Amino acid sequence: CSVEGDRGLSEAFF.

This sequence joins TRBV13 and TRBJ1-6, with D perhaps matching TRBD1 (5 bases). Trimming cost V 5 bases and J 7 bases, with 18 bases left between them. This CDR3 has 16 residues. CDR1 and CDR2 from the germline V gene are PRHDT and FYEKMQ (reference sequence). CDR3: CASSLGLPKGNSPLHF. CDR3 nucleotide sequence: TGTGCCAGCAGCCTGGGACTACCCAAGGGGAATTCACCCCTCCACTTT.

V gene TRBV27 combines with J gene TRBJ2-7; D gene unclear. V dropped 6 bases and J dropped 1 base, with 4 bases sitting between them. CDR1 is MNHEY, CDR2 SMNVEV, per germline (reference sequence). The length of the CDR3 is 11 residues. This CDR3 is CASRTSYEQYF. In DNA, the CDR3 is TGTGCCAGCAGGACATCCTACGAGCAGTACTTC.

This clone has a handful of counts. The gene calls are TRBV29-1 and TRBJ2-1; TRBD2 is a possible D gene (6 bases). The CDR3 covers 14 residues. The V end was cut by 6 bases, the J end by 0 bases, with 12 bases between. Per germline, CDR1 SQVTM and CDR2 ANQGSEA. CDR3 nucleotide sequence: TGCAGCGTCCTGCTAGCGACCTCCTACAATGAGCAGTTCTTC. Amino acid sequence: CSVLLATSYNEQFF.

The genes are TRBV29-1 and TRBJ2-3; maybe TRBD2 (7 bases). Looked up from germline, CDR1 is SQVTM and CDR2 is ANQGSEA. Trimming took 6 bases from V and 0 from J, leaving 13 bases between them. There are 14 residues in the CDR3. CDR3 region: CSVPGGRSTDTQYF. CDR3 DNA sequence: TGCAGCGTCCCCGGGGGGCGGAGCACAGATACGCAGTATTTT.